These 12 T cell receptor beta chains were sequenced from one sample in a study of shared clonotypes between healthy human individuals. TCRdb's copy holds only in-frame clones and misses some; the assay was immunoSEQ multiplex PCR. The sample gives approximately 2,000,000 clones, 93% of which show up once; around 1.7% is in the top ten. Positive CCR7 selection of CD45RO-negative cells yielded the naive CD8 cells, and terminally differentiated effector memory CD45RA+ cells were excluded. Sequences were obtained from naive CD8+ T cells from PBMCs. The receptors were sampled from a man younger than 30 in good health. Some clones in this sample may be carry-over from other donors' samples.

This clone was seen just once. The CDR3 loop is CASSQEAVAGYSYNEQFF. The CDR3 coding sequence is TGCGCCAGCAGCCAGGAAGCAGTAGCGGGGTACTCCTACAATGAGCAGTTCTTC. The rearrangement uses TRBV4-3 and TRBJ2-1; 8 nucleotides line up with TRBD2. Unmatched junction bases numbered 10, after V lost 3 bases and J lost 0 bases. This CDR3 is 18 amino acids long. The V gene's germline CDR1 is LGHNA and CDR2 YSLEER.

The chain carries TRBV18 and TRBJ1-1; 10 nucleotides align to TRBD1. This CDR3 comprises 17 residues. Germline V gene sequence: CDR1 KGHSH, CDR2 LQKENI. Trimming at V came to 3 bases and at J to 4 bases, leaving 11 bases not matched to a gene. CDR3 region: CASSPTGGRTEGTEAFF. In DNA form, the CDR3 reads TGTGCCAGCTCACCGACAGGGGGCCGGACGGAGGGCACTGAAGCTTTCTTT.

The chain carries TRBV7-8 and TRBJ2-2; 10 nucleotides align to TRBD2. The germline CDR1 and CDR2 sequences are SGHVS and FQNEAQ. Unmatched junction bases numbered 10, after V lost 4 bases and J lost 8 bases. This CDR3 spans 16 amino acids. The CDR3 DNA follows: TGTGCCAGCAGCTCTGGGATAGCGGGGGGAACTGGGGAGCTGTTTTTT. Protein product: CASSSGIAGGTGELFF.

This clone was counted only a few times. V gene TRBV19 combines with J gene TRBJ2-2; tentatively, D is TRBD1 (5 bases). V was cut by 1 base and J by 4 bases, with 7 bases left in between. The germline V gene has CDR1 LNHDA and CDR2 SQIVND (reference sequence). This CDR3 has 14 residues. The CDR3 nucleotides read TGTGCCAGTAGTATAGGTGACAGCACCGGGGAGCTGTTTTTT. Translation gives CASSIGDSTGELFF.

The chain couples TRBV6-5 to TRBJ2-6; D is undetermined. The CDR3 runs 15 residues. Looked up from germline, CDR1 is MNHEY and CDR2 is SVGAGI. V lost 1 base and J lost 4, with 8 bases in between. The CDR3 region is CASSYFRRGANVLTF. In DNA, the CDR3 is TGTGCCAGCAGTTACTTCCGGCGGGGGGCCAACGTCCTGACTTTC.

Here the CDR3 DNA reads TGTGCCAGTCTGACGGTTCCCTACGAGCAGTACTTC. This translates into CASLTVPYEQYF. The chain is built from TRBV28 and TRBJ2-7; no firm D call. CDR3 size: 12 residues. V lost 9 bases and J lost 2, with 11 bases in between. Per the germline V gene, CDR1 is MDHEN and CDR2 is SYDVKM.

The rearrangement joins TRBV14 to TRBJ2-1; D remains unclear. Germline CDR1 SGHDN, CDR2 FVKESK. The CDR3 has 13 residues. Trimming stripped 3 bases from V and 6 bases from J, with 9 bases between. In DNA, the CDR3 is TGTGCCAGCAGCCAGGGGATCCCCAATGAGCAGTTCTTC. It is translated as CASSQGIPNEQFF. The complete variable domain, with remaining parts taken from reference TRBV14 and TRBJ2-1, reads EAGVTQFPSHSVIEKGQTVTLRCDPISGHDNLYWYRRVMGKEIKFLLHFVKESKQDESGMPNNRFLAERTGGTYSTLKVQPAELEDSGVYFCASSQGIPNEQFFGPGTRLTVL.

The genes are TRBV27 and TRBJ2-1; D uncertain. The V gene's germline CDR1 is MNHEY and CDR2 SMNVEV (reference sequence). V was shortened by 0 bases and J by 0 bases, with 9 bases between the two germline ends. This CDR3 is built from 16 residues. The CDR3 here is CASSLSYPVSYNEQFF. Here the CDR3 DNA reads TGTGCCAGCAGTTTATCGTACCCTGTCTCCTACAATGAGCAGTTCTTC.

The chain recombines TRBV19 with TRBJ1-2; 8 positions match TRBD1. The CDR3 loop spans 14 amino acids. CDR1 is LNHDA, CDR2 SQIVND, per germline (reference sequence). V gave up 2 bases and J gave up 3 bases; unmatched junction bases: 2. As DNA, the CDR3 is TGTGCCAGTAGTATACCAGGGGGCTACTATGGCTACACCTTC. It specifies CASSIPGGYYGYTF.

The CDR3 DNA sequence: TGTGCCAGCAGCTTAGCGTTTACGGAACCCGGCGCGGTAGCTTTCTTT. Translating gives CASSLAFTEPGAVAFF. The chain joins TRBV7-9 to TRBJ1-1, with D hard to call. Germline V gene lookup returns CDR1 SEHNR and CDR2 FQNEAQ (reference sequence). Trimming took off 0 bases at V and 10 bases at J, with 21 bases between the two ends. CDR3 length: 16 amino acids.

The CDR3 region is CASSPGWLNTEAFF. The CDR3, as DNA: TGTGCCAGTAGTCCGGGTTGGCTGAACACTGAAGCTTTCTTT. This chain uses TRBV19 with TRBJ1-1; D remains unclear. CDR3 length: 14 residues. V lost 5 bases to trimming and J lost 0 bases, with 10 bases between them. Per the germline V gene, CDR1 is LNHDA and CDR2 is SQIVND (reference sequence).

Remarks on this clone: The same CDR3 also results from other DNA sequences found in this sample. The chain joins TRBV15 to TRBJ1-1; D gene ambiguous. The CDR3 is 13 residues long. Trimming cost V 1 base and J 1 base, with 4 bases left between them. Germline CDR1 reads LNHNV; CDR2 reads YYDKDF (reference sequence). The CDR3 spells CATSRGRNTEAFF. In nucleotides, the CDR3 is TGTGCCACCAGCAGAGGACGGAACACTGAAGCTTTCTTT.